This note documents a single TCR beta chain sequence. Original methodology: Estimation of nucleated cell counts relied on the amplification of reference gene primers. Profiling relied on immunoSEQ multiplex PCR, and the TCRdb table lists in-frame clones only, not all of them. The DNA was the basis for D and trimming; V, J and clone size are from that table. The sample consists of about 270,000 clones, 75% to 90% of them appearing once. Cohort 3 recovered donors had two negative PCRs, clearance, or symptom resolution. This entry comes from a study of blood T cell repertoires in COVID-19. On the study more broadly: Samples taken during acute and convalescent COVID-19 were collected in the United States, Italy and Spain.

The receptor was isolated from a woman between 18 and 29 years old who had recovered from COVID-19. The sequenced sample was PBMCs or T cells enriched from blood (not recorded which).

CDR3 residues: CASSVEGRWTSGNTGELFF. The CDR3, as DNA: TGTGCCAGCAGCGTAGAAGGAAGGTGGACTAGCGGAAACACCGGGGAGCTGTTTTTT. The chain joins TRBV9 to TRBJ2-2; TRBD2 agrees at 10 bases. The CDR3 runs 19 residues. Trimming removed 0 bases from V and 2 bases from J; junction bases left unmatched: 10. From germline, CDR1 is SGDLS and CDR2 YYNGEE.